Reported below is one TCR beta chain. This specimen comes from a study of blood T cell repertoires in COVID-19. At the level of the study: Specimens from acute and convalescent COVID-19 originated in the United States, Italy and Spain.

The CDR3 contains 14 residues. Germline V gene lookup returns CDR1 SGHTA and CDR2 FQGNSA. J gave up 5 bases and V 6 bases, and 5 bases lay outside the gene matches. This table comes from immunoSEQ multiplex PCR, and its TCRdb copy is limited to in-frame clones, with some not included. The sample has about 69,000 clones, 79% seen once. The rearrangement uses TRBV7-2 and TRBJ2-1; 9 bases line up with TRBD2. The source is a man aged 55 to 70 with acute or convalescent COVID-19. Sequencing was carried out using peripheral blood. The chain's CDR3 is CASSSGGLDNEQFF. The CDR3 bases are TGTGCCAGCAGTAGCGGGGGACTAGACAATGAGCAGTTCTTC. Looking up the rest from reference TRBV7-2 and TRBJ2-1 gives the full variable domain: GAGVSQSPSNKVTEKGKDVELRCDPISGHTALYWYRQSLGQGLEFLIYFQGNSAPDKSGLPSDRFSAERTGGSVSTLTIQRTQQEDSAVYLCASSSGGLDNEQFFGPGTRLTVL.